This T cell receptor beta chain was sequenced for a study of T cell responses to AZD1222 COVID-19 vaccine. The study's findings and limits: Donors in the cohort were predominantly white British and more often female, and clonal diversity was possibly underestimated.

As concerns this clone: Its antigen is unknown.

Trimming at V came to 8 bases and at J to 3 bases, leaving 8 bases not matched to a gene. CDR1 is MNHEY and CDR2 is SVGAGI in the germline V gene. The CDR3 runs 14 residues. Produced via immunoSEQ multiplex PCR; TCRdb's table is partial and in-frame only. This table has 78,000 or so clones, around three quarters appearing once. This chain links TRBV6-5 with TRBJ1-1; 8 positions match TRBD1. The source of this sequence is an adult who received the AZD1222 COVID-19 vaccine. The sequencing used peripheral blood, collected 28 days after the second AZD1222 dose. The CDR3 DNA reads TGTGCCAGCTCCTGGGCAGGGGGCTACACTGAAGCTTTCTTT. Residues: CASSWAGGYTEAFF.